This T cell receptor (beta chain) was recorded in a study of T-cell reconstitution after alpha-beta-depleted transplantation in children. Study observations and caveats: TCRbeta diversity was high at day 60 in some patients (a result of surviving recipient T cells and thymic progenitors). From newly produced T cells came most of the T-cell counts and diversity one year after transplant. Reportedly, alpha-beta T cells present about two months post-transplant originated from several hundred expanded clones of graft origin.

A library of TCRbeta sequences, prepared with unique molecular identifiers, was generated. TCRdb recomputed calls from the PCR reads with MiXCR, one row per CDR3 protein. The profile shows about 980,000 distinct CDR3 sequences, about 31% of them singletons. In its sample, this clonotype was seen many times. The antigen remains undetermined. The CDR3 runs to 14 residues. The ends lost 5 bases at V and 4 bases at J; junction bases unmatched: 8. The rearrangement joins TRBV12-3 or TRBV12-4 to TRBJ2-7; 7 positions match TRBD1. This specimen consisted of PBMCs, mostly from graft donor cells, obtained 360 days after TCRalphabeta/CD19-depleted stem cell transplant. The TCR sequence derives from a boy younger than two who had a stem cell transplant for SCID, so the T cells may come from the graft donor. CDR3 protein: CASSLETGSYEQYF. CDR3 sequence (DNA): TGTGCCAGCAGTCTCGAGACAGGGTCGTACGAGCAGTACTTC.